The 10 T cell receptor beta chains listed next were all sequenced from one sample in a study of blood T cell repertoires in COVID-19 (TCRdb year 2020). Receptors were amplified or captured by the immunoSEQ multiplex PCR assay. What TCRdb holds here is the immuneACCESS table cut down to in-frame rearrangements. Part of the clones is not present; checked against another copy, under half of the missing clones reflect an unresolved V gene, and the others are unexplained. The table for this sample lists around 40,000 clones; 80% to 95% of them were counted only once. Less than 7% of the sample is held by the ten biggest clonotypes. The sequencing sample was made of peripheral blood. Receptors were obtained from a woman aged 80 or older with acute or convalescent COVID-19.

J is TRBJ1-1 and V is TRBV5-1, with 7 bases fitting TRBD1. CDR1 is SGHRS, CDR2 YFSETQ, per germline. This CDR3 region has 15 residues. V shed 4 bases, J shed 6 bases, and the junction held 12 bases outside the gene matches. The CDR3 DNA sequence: TGCGCCAGCAGCCCGCCAGGGGCAGGGGGAGCTGAAGCTTTCTTT. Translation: CASSPPGAGGAEAFF.

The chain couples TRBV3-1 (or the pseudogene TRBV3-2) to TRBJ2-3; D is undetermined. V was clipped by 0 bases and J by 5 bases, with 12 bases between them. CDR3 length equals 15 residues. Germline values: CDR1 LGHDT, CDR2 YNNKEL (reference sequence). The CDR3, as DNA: TGTGCCAGCAGCCAAGATGGGCCCATCGGAGATACGCAGTATTTT. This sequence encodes CASSQDGPIGDTQYF.

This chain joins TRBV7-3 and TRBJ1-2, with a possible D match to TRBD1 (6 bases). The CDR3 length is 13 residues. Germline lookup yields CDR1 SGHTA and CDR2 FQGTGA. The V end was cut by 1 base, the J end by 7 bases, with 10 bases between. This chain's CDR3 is CASSLRAGVGYTF. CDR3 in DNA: TGTGCCAGCAGCTTAAGGGCAGGGGTTGGCTACACCTTC.

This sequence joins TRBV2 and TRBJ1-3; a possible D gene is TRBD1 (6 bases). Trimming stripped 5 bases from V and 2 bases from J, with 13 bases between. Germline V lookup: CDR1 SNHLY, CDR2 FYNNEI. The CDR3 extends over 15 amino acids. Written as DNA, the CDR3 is TGTGCCAGCAGTAAATACAGGGATCCTGGAAACACCATATATTTT. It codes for CASSKYRDPGNTIYF.

The CDR3 nucleotides are TGCGCCAGCAGCCAAGATAATCCCGGACTAGCGGGGACCGAGACCCAGTACTTC. Residues: CASSQDNPGLAGTETQYF. The chain carries TRBV4-1 and TRBJ2-5; TRBD2 agrees at 12 bases. Germline CDR1 is MGHRA and CDR2 is YSYEKL. CDR3 length: 18 residues. V gave up 0 bases and J gave up 5 bases; unmatched junction bases: 10.

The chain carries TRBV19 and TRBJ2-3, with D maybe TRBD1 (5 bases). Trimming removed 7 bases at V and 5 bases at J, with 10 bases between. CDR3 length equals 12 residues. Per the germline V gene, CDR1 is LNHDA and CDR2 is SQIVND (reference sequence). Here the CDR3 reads CASKTDGDTQYF. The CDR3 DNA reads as TGTGCCAGTAAGACAGACGGAGATACGCAGTATTTT.

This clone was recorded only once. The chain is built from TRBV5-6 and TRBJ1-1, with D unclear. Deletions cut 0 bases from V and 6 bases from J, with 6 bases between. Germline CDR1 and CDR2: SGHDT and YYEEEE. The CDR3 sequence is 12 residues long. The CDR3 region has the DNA TGTGCCAGCAGCTTGGCCGGGTCTGAAGCTTTCTTT. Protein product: CASSLAGSEAFF.

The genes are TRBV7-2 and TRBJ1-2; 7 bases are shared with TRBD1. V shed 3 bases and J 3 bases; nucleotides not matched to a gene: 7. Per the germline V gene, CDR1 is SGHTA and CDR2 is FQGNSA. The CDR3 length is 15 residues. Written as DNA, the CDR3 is TGTGCCAGCAGCTTGACAGGGAACCCACACTATGGCTACACCTTC. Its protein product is CASSLTGNPHYGYTF.

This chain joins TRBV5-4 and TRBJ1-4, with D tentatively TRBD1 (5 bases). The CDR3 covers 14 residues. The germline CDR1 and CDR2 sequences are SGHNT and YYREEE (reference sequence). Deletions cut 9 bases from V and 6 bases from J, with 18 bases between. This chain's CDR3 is CATHASGRYEKLFF. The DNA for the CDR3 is TGTGCCACCCATGCCTCAGGGCGGTATGAAAAACTGTTTTTT. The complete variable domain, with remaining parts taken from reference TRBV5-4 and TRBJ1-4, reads ETGVTQSPTHLIKTRGQQVTLRCSSQSGHNTVSWYQQALGQGPQFIFQYYREEENGRGNFPPRFSGLQFPNYSSELNVNALELDDSALYLCATHASGRYEKLFFGSGTQLSVL.

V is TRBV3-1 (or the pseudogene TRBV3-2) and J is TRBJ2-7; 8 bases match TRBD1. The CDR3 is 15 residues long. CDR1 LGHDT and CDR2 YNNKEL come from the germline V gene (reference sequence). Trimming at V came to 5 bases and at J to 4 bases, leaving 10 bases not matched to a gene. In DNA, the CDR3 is TGTGCCAGCAGCAACTCAGGGGGCGTAGGGTACGAGCAGTACTTC. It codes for CASSNSGGVGYEQYF.